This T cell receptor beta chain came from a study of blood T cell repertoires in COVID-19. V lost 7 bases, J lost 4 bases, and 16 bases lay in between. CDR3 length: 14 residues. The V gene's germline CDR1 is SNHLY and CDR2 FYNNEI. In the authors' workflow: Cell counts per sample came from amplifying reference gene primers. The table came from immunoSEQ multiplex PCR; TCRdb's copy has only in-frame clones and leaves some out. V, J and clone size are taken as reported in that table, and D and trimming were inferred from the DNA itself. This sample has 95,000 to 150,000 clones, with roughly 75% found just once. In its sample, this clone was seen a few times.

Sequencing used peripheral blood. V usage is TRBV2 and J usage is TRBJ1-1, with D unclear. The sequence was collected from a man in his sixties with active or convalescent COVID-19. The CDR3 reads CASIPEAVGTEAFF. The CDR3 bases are TGTGCCAGCATCCCAGAGGCAGTCGGCACTGAAGCTTTCTTT.